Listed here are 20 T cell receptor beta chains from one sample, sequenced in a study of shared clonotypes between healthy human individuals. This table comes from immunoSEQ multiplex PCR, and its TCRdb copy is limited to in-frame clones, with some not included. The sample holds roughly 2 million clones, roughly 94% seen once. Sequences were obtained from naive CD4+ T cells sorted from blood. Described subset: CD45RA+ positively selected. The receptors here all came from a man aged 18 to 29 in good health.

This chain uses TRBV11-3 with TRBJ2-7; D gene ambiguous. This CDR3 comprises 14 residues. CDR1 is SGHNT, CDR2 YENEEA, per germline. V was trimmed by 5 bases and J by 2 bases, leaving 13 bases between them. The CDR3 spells CASSRAGPTYEQYF. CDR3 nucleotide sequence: TGTGCCAGCAGCCGTGCCGGGCCAACCTACGAGCAGTACTTC.

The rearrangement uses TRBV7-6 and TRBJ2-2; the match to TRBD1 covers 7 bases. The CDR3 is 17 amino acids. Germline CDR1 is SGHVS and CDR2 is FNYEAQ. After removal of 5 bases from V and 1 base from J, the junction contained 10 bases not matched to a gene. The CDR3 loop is CASSPGGWDRNTGELFF. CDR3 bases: TGTGCCAGCAGCCCAGGGGGTTGGGACAGGAACACCGGGGAGCTGTTTTTT.

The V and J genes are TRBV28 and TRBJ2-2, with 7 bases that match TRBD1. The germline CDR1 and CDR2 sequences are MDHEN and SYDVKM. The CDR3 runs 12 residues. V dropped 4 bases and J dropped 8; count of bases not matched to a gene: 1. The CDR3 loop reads CASSSTGGELFF. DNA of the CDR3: TGTGCCAGCAGTTCGACAGGGGGGGAGCTGTTTTTT.

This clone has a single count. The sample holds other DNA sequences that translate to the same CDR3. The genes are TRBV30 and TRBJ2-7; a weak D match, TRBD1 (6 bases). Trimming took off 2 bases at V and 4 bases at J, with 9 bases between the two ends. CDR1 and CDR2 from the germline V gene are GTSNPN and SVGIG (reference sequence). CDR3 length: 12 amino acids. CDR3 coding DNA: TGTGCCTGGAGTAGAACAGGGTACGAGCAGTACTTC. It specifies CAWSRTGYEQYF.

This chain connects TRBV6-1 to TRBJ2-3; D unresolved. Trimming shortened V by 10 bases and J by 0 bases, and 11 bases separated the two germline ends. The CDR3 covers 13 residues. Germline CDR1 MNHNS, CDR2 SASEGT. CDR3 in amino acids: CATQLDSTDTQYF. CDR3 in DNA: TGTGCCACCCAGTTAGATAGCACAGATACGCAGTATTTT.

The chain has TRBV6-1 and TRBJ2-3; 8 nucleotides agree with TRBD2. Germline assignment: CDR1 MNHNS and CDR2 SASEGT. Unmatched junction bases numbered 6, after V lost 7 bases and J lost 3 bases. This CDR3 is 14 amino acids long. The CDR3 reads CASTRGGATDTQYF. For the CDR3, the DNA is TGTGCCAGCACCCGGGGGGGGGCGACAGATACGCAGTATTTT.

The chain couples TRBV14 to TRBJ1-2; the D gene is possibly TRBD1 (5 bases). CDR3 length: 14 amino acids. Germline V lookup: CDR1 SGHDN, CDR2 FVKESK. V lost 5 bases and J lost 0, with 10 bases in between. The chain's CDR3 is CASSGGSTNYGYTF. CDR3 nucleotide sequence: TGTGCCAGCAGCGGGGGAAGTACTAACTATGGCTACACCTTC.

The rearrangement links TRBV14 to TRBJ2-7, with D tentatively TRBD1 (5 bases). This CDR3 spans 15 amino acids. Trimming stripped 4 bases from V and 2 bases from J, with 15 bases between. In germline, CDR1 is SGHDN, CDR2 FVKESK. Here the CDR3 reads CASSPLGGATYEQYF. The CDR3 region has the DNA TGTGCCAGCAGCCCGTTAGGTGGGGCGACCTACGAGCAGTACTTC. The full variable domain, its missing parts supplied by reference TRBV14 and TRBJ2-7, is EAGVTQFPSHSVIEKGQTVTLRCDPISGHDNLYWYRRVMGKEIKFLLHFVKESKQDESGMPNNRFLAERTGGTYSTLKVQPAELEDSGVYFCASSPLGGATYEQYFGPGTRLTVT.

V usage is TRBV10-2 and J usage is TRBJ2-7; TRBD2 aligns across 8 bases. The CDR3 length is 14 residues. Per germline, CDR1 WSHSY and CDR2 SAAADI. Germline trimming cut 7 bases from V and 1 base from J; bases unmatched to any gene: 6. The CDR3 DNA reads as TGCGCCAGCATAGGACTAGCTTCATCCTACGAGCAGTACTTC. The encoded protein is CASIGLASSYEQYF.

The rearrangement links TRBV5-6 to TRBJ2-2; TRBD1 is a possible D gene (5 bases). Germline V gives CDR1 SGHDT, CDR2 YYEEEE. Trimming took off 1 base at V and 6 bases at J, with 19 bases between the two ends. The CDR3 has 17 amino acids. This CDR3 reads CASSLYRTGAISGELFF. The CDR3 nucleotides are TGTGCCAGCAGCTTGTATCGAACAGGTGCAATATCCGGGGAGCTGTTTTTT.

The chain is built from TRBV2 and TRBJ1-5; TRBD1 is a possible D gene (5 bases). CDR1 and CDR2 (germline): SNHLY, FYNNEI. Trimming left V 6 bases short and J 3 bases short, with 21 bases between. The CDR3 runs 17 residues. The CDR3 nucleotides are TGTGCCAGCAGCCCAGTTTCCGGGGGGTCCGTCAATCAGCCCCAGCATTTT. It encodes CASSPVSGGSVNQPQHF.

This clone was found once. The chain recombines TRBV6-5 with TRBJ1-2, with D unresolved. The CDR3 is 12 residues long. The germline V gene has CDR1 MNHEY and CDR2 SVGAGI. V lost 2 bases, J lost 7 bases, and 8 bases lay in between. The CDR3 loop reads CASSYEGIGYTF. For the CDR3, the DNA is TGTGCCAGCAGTTACGAAGGGATTGGCTACACCTTC.

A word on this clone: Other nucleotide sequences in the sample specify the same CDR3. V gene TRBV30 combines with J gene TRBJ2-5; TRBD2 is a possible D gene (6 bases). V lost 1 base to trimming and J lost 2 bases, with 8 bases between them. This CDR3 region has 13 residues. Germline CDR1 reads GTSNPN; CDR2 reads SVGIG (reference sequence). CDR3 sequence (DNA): TGTGCCTGGAGTGGCGGAGGGCAAGAGACCCAGTACTTC. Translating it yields CAWSGGGQETQYF.

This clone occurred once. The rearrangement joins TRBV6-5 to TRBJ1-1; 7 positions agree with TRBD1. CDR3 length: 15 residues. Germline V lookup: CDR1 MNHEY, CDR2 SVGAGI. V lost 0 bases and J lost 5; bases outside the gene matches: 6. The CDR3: CASSYSKTGRTEAFF. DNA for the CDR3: TGTGCCAGCAGTTACTCGAAGACAGGGAGGACTGAAGCTTTCTTT.

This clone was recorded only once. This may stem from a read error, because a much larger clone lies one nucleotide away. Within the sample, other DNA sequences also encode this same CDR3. The CDR3 sequence is CASSLEGYGYTF. For the CDR3, the DNA is TGTGCCAGCAGCTTGGAGGGCTATGGCTACACCTTC. The rearrangement links TRBV11-2 to TRBJ1-2; D gene uncertain. Germline V CDR1 and CDR2: SGHAT, FQNNGV. V lost 3 bases to trimming and J lost 4 bases, with 6 bases between them. This CDR3 contains 12 residues.

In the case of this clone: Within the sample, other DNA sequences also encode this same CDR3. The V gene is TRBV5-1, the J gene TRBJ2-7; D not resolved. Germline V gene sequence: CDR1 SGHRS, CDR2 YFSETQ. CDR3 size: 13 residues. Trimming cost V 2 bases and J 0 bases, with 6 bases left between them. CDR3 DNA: TGCGCCAGCAGCTTTTCGGGCTCCTACGAGCAGTACTTC. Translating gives CASSFSGSYEQYF.

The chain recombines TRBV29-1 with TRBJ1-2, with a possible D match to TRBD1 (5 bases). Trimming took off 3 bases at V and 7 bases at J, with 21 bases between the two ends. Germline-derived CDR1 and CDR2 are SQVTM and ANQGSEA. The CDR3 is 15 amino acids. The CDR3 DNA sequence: TGCAGCGTTGAGTTTCCGGGACCCGGGCGAGTTGGCTACACCTTC. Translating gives CSVEFPGPGRVGYTF.

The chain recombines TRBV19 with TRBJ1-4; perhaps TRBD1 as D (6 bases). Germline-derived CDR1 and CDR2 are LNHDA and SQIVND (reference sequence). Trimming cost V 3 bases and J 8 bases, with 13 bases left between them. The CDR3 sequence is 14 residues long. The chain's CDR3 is CASSMTGSREKLFF. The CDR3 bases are TGTGCCAGTAGTATGACAGGTTCGCGAGAAAAACTGTTTTTT.

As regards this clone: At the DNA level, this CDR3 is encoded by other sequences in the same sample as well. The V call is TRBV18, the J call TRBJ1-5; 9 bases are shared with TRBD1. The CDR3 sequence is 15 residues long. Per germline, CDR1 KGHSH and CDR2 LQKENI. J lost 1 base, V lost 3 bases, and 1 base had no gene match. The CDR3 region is CASSPTGGSNQPQHF. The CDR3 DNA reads TGTGCCAGCTCACCGACAGGGGGGAGCAATCAGCCCCAGCATTTT.

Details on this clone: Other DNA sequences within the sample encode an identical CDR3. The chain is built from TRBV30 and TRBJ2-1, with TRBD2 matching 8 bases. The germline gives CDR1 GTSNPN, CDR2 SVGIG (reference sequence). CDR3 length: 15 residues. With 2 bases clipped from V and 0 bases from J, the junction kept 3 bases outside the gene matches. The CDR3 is CAWSLGTSSYNEQFF. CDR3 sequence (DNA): TGTGCCTGGAGTCTCGGGACTAGCTCCTACAATGAGCAGTTCTTC.